These 23 T cell receptor beta chains came from one sample sequenced in a study of cytotoxic CD8 clonotypes in ibrutinib-treated CLL. TCRdb's copy holds only in-frame clones and misses some; the assay was immunoSEQ multiplex PCR. Of hundreds of thousands of clones in the sample, 70% were seen once. The starting material was PBMCs, obtained after 24 months of ibrutinib treatment. The receptors derive from a human donor with chronic lymphocytic leukemia.

CDR3: CASSPLVAGNTIYF. The CDR3 bases are TGTGCCAGCAGTCCCCTAGTCGCTGGAAACACCATATATTTT. The chain combines TRBV6-5 with TRBJ1-3; no definite D call. Per germline, CDR1 MNHEY and CDR2 SVGAGI. The CDR3 has 14 amino acids. V was shortened by 5 bases and J by 2 bases, with 10 bases between the two germline ends.

This clone was seen only a few times. The J gene is TRBJ2-7, the V gene TRBV18; 10 bases are a match to TRBD1. The CDR3 runs 13 residues. CDR1 KGHSH and CDR2 LQKENI come from the germline V gene. Trimming cost V 6 bases and J 5 bases; bases outside gene matches: 4. In DNA form, the CDR3 reads TGTGCCAGCTCGACCGGGACAGGGGACGAGCAGTACTTC. Its protein product is CASSTGTGDEQYF.

The chain employs TRBV7-9 and TRBJ2-5; tentatively, D is TRBD1 (5 bases). Deletions cut 0 bases from V and 5 bases from J, with 13 bases between. CDR3 size: 15 residues. Germline lookup yields CDR1 SEHNR and CDR2 FQNEAQ (reference sequence). The CDR3 DNA sequence: TGTGCCAGCAGCTTAGCGGTGGCAGGGCGGGAGACCCAGTACTTC. Protein product: CASSLAVAGRETQYF.

The chain recombines TRBV5-6 with TRBJ2-7; TRBD1 or TRBD2 may be the D gene (5 bases each). V was pared by 4 bases and J by 3 bases, with 8 bases between. CDR3 size: 12 residues. In germline, CDR1 is SGHDT, CDR2 YYEEEE. The CDR3 DNA reads TGTGCCAGCAGCGAGGGGATCTACGAGCAGTACTTC. Translated: CASSEGIYEQYF.

This clone was picked up one time. The chain couples TRBV21-1 to TRBJ1-2. TRBV21-1 is described as a pseudogene. This CDR3 has 15 amino acids. CDR3 bases: TGTGCCAGCAGCAAACCCCGCCCTATACTCAATGGCTACACCTTC. Its protein is CASSKPRPILNGYTF.

This chain joins TRBV7-3 and TRBJ2-5; 9 bases line up with TRBD2. The CDR3 has 15 amino acids. Germline values: CDR1 SGHTA, CDR2 FQGTGA. The V segment lost 4 bases and the J segment 5 bases; nucleotides outside the gene matches: 8. The CDR3 nucleotides read TGTGCCAGCAGCTCCGTAGCGGGAGTAGGTGAGACCCAGTACTTC. This translates into CASSSVAGVGETQYF.

The chain combines TRBV29-1 with TRBJ2-7; D is tentatively TRBD1 or TRBD2 (5 bases each). V dropped 6 bases and J dropped 0 bases, with 18 bases sitting between them. This CDR3 has 15 residues. Germline CDR1 reads SQVTM; CDR2 reads ANQGSEA. The CDR3 coding sequence is TGCAGCGTCGTTCGGGGCGGGCATATCTCCTACGAGCAGTACTTC. Its translation is CSVVRGGHISYEQYF.

V is TRBV27 and J is TRBJ2-7; no definite D call. V was trimmed by 3 bases and J by 0 bases, leaving 9 bases between them. Germline V gene sequence: CDR1 MNHEY, CDR2 SMNVEV (reference sequence). The CDR3 contains 14 residues. CDR3 sequence: CASSFYSNSYEQYF. CDR3 in DNA: TGTGCCAGCAGTTTTTACAGCAACTCCTACGAGCAGTACTTC.

The chain uses TRBV5-1 and TRBJ2-3; TRBD2 matches 10 bases. The V gene's germline CDR1 is SGHRS and CDR2 YFSETQ. This CDR3 is 16 amino acids long. V lost 4 bases and J lost 0; bases outside the gene matches: 5. The CDR3: CASSNGLAASTDTQYF. The CDR3 DNA reads as TGCGCCAGCAGCAACGGACTAGCGGCTAGCACAGATACGCAGTATTTT.

V and J are TRBV27 and TRBJ2-1; D is perhaps TRBD2 (5 bases). V was shortened by 8 bases and J by 0 bases, with 8 bases between the two germline ends. The CDR3 spans 13 residues. Germline V CDR1 and CDR2: MNHEY, SMNVEV (reference sequence). This CDR3 reads CASGRSSYNEQFF. The CDR3 region has the DNA TGTGCCAGCGGGAGAAGCTCCTACAATGAGCAGTTCTTC.

The chain links TRBV19 to TRBJ2-7; 11 bases are shared with TRBD1. Germline values: CDR1 LNHDA, CDR2 SQIVND (reference sequence). This CDR3 has 14 amino acids. Losses at the gene ends were 6 bases for V and 1 base for J; bases not matched to a gene: 2. The CDR3 DNA sequence: TGTGCCAGTAGCGGGGACAGGGGGTCCTACGAGCAGTACTTC. Translated: CASSGDRGSYEQYF.

The chain joins TRBV6-6 to TRBJ2-7; 10 positions match TRBD2. The ends lost 6 bases at V and 3 bases at J; junction bases unmatched: 5. This CDR3 contains 14 residues. The V gene's germline CDR1 is MNHNY and CDR2 SVGAGI (reference sequence). The CDR3 region has the DNA TGTGCCAGCAGCAAAACTAGCGGGGTCTACGAGCAGTACTTC. It translates to CASSKTSGVYEQYF.

The chain employs TRBV5-4 and TRBJ2-7, with 9 bases lining up with TRBD1. This CDR3 comprises 15 residues. V was pared by 3 bases and J by 3 bases, with 7 bases of the junction left unmatched. Germline CDR1 SGHNT, CDR2 YYREEE (reference sequence). CDR3 coding DNA: TGTGCCAGCAGCTCGACCGACAGGGGGGGCTACGAGCAGTACTTC. It encodes CASSSTDRGGYEQYF. Combining the CDR3 with reference TRBV5-4 and TRBJ2-7 gives the whole variable domain ETGVTQSPTHLIKTRGQQVTLRCSSQSGHNTVSWYQQALGQGPQFIFQYYREEENGRGNFPPRFSGLQFPNYSSELNVNALELDDSALYLCASSSTDRGGYEQYFGPGTRLTVT.

The CDR3 spells CSVAGLVGGETQYF. The CDR3 bases are TGCAGCGTAGCGGGACTGGTGGGCGGAGAGACCCAGTACTTC. This chain links TRBV29-1 with TRBJ2-5, with 7 bases lining up with TRBD2. Germline V gene sequence: CDR1 SQVTM, CDR2 ANQGSEA. Trimming removed 6 bases from V and 4 bases from J; junction bases left unmatched: 11. The CDR3 spans 14 residues.

This chain joins TRBV5-1 and TRBJ2-3, with 8 nucleotides matching TRBD1. Germline V gene sequence: CDR1 SGHRS, CDR2 YFSETQ. The ends lost 4 bases at V and 4 bases at J; junction bases unmatched: 11. The CDR3 runs 16 residues. CDR3 DNA sequence: TGCGCCAGCAGCACCACTCGGGACAGGTTAGCAGATACGCAGTATTTT. Its translation: CASSTTRDRLADTQYF.

The V call is TRBV9, the J call TRBJ2-1, with 11 bases aligning to TRBD1. Trimming cost V 3 bases and J 7 bases; bases outside gene matches: 21. Germline CDR1 is SGDLS and CDR2 is YYNGEE. The CDR3 consists of 20 residues. CDR3 loop: CASSDPRDRGASGARNEQFF. CDR3 coding DNA: TGTGCCAGCAGCGACCCCCGGGACAGGGGGGCTAGCGGGGCGAGGAATGAGCAGTTCTTC.

This clone has just one count. This chain joins TRBV13 and TRBJ1-2; D is uncertain. CDR3 length equals 12 residues. Germline values: CDR1 PRHDT, CDR2 FYEKMQ (reference sequence). With 0 bases removed from V and 7 bases from J, the gap between germline ends came to 6 bases. Here the CDR3 DNA reads TGTGCCAGCAGCTTAGGAGAGGGTGGCTACACCTTC. Translation gives CASSLGEGGYTF. Filled out from reference TRBV13 and TRBJ1-2, the complete variable domain reads AAGVIQSPRHLIKEKRETATLKCYPIPRHDTVYWYQQGPGQDPQFLISFYEKMQSDKGSIPDRFSAQQFSDYHSELNMSSLELGDSALYFCASSLGEGGYTFGSGTRLTVV.

Concerning this clone: The sample contains more than one DNA sequence encoding this CDR3. The chain employs TRBV2 and TRBJ2-5; D possibly uses TRBD1 or TRBD2 (5 bases each). The CDR3 is 13 residues long. Trimming took off 4 bases at V and 1 base at J, with 7 bases between the two ends. Germline loops: CDR1 SNHLY, CDR2 FYNNEI. CDR3: CASSGGIQETQYF. CDR3 DNA: TGTGCCAGCAGTGGGGGGATCCAAGAGACCCAGTACTTC.

This chain uses TRBV7-8 with TRBJ1-5; D call uncertain. Trimming pared 5 bases from V and 4 bases from J, leaving 12 bases between. The germline gives CDR1 SGHVS, CDR2 FQNEAQ. This CDR3 has 14 amino acids. The CDR3 sequence: CASSGHGGNQPQHF. CDR3 in DNA: TGTGCCAGCAGCGGGCACGGCGGGAATCAGCCCCAGCATTTT.

V is TRBV30 and J is TRBJ2-3, with a tentative D call TRBD2 (5 bases). V was shortened by 5 bases and J by 1 base, with 13 bases between the two germline ends. This CDR3 is 14 amino acids long. Germline V lookup: CDR1 GTSNPN, CDR2 SVGIG (reference sequence). The CDR3: CAWGRGSGTDTQYF. CDR3 nucleotides: TGTGCCTGGGGTAGAGGGTCTGGCACAGATACGCAGTATTTT. Drawing the rest from reference TRBV30 and TRBJ2-3, the complete variable domain is SQTIHQWPATLVQPVGSPLSLECTVEGTSNPNLYWYRQAAGRGLQLLFYSVGIGQISSEVPQNLSASRPQDRQFILSSKKLLLSDSGFYLCAWGRGSGTDTQYFGPGTRLTVL.

This chain joins TRBV1 and TRBJ2-6; the listed D gene, TRBD1, was not tested against the DNA. TRBV1 is reported as a pseudogene. This CDR3 region has 19 residues. As DNA, the CDR3 is TGCACCAGCAGCCAAGCGACCGAGGGACAGTTCTCTGGGGCCAACGTCCTGACTTTC. Translating it yields CTSSQATEGQFSGANVLTF.

This clone was observed once. The V gene is TRBV9, the J gene TRBJ2-7; a possible D gene is TRBD2 (5 bases). CDR1 SGDLS and CDR2 YYNGEE come from the germline V gene. The ends were cut back, 4 bases at V and 7 bases at J, with 15 bases in the middle. The CDR3 has 13 amino acids. The CDR3 bases are TGTGCCAGCAGCCCCTCAACCGGAGGTGAGCAGTACTTC. Its translation: CASSPSTGGEQYF.

This chain connects TRBV28 to TRBJ1-2; 8 nucleotides line up with TRBD1. The CDR3 is made up of 14 amino acids. Germline values: CDR1 MDHEN, CDR2 SYDVKM. Trimming removed 6 bases from V and 5 bases from J; junction bases left unmatched: 8. CDR3 DNA sequence: TGTGCCAGCAGCAAAACCGGGACAGGTTATGGCTACACCTTC. It yields the protein CASSKTGTGYGYTF.